Listed here are 14 T cell receptor beta chains from one sample, sequenced in a study of T-cell reconstitution after alpha-beta-depleted transplantation in children. Unique molecular identifiers were used in preparing the TCRbeta library. TCRdb redid the calling of the PCR reads with MiXCR, one entry per CDR3 protein. The sample lists approximately 400,000 distinct CDR3 sequences, about a tenth occurring once. The sample consisted of PBMCs from the stem cell graft donor, taken from the stem cell graft. The receptors were sampled from a human donor who donated a stem cell graft to a child with acute myeloid leukemia.

This clonotype occurred a few times. CDR3 amino acids: CASSLLTEADTQYF. CDR3 sequence (DNA): TGTGCCAGCAGCTTACTCACGGAAGCAGATACGCAGTATTTT. The chain combines TRBV7-3 with TRBJ2-3; D is undetermined. V lost 2 bases and J lost 4, with 10 bases in between. This CDR3 spans 14 amino acids. Germline loops: CDR1 SGHTA, CDR2 FQGTGA.

This clonotype was seen only a few times. The chain uses TRBV6-2 or TRBV6-3 and TRBJ2-3, with D possibly TRBD1 on 6 matching bases. The V gene lost 6 bases and the J gene lost 0 bases, with 13 bases spanning the gap. The CDR3 totals 15 residues. The germline gives CDR1 MNHEY, CDR2 SVGEGT. CDR3 loop: CASRPTGISTDTQYF. For the CDR3, the DNA is TGTGCCAGCAGGCCTACAGGGATTAGCACAGATACGCAGTATTTT.

The V and J genes are TRBV15 and TRBJ2-2; perhaps TRBD1 as D (5 bases). The length of the CDR3 is 20 residues. Trimming removed 4 bases at V and 0 bases at J, with 24 bases between. The V gene's germline CDR1 is LNHNV and CDR2 YYDKDF (reference sequence). In DNA, the CDR3 is TGTGCCACCAGCACCTACACTCCTGGGGTGACAGACGCGAACACCGGGGAGCTGTTTTTT. It specifies CATSTYTPGVTDANTGELFF.

The chain employs TRBV7-3 and TRBJ2-3, with 7 bases that match TRBD1. CDR1 is SGHTA, CDR2 FQGTGA, per germline. After removal of 1 base from V and 1 base from J, the junction contained 5 bases not matched to a gene. The CDR3 extends over 16 amino acids. This chain's CDR3 is CASSLRDSLRTDTQYF. CDR3 sequence (DNA): TGTGCCAGCAGCTTAAGGGACAGTCTACGCACAGATACGCAGTATTTT.

In regard to this clonotype: One end of the junction is discordant with germline, which a read error may explain. The rearrangement joins TRBV11-2 to TRBJ1-2; tentatively, D is TRBD1 (6 bases). Germline assignment: CDR1 SGHAT and CDR2 FQNNGV. The CDR3 runs 16 residues. The DNA for the CDR3 is TGTGCCAGCAGCCAGATTCGGGGGGCTAAGGACTATGGCCACACCTTC. Translating gives CASSQIRGAKDYGHTF.

The chain joins TRBV7-2 to TRBJ2-1; a possible D gene is TRBD2 (6 bases). Trimming shortened V by 1 base and J by 8 bases, and 15 bases separated the two germline ends. Germline-derived CDR1 and CDR2 are SGHTA and FQGNSA. There are 15 residues in the CDR3. CDR3 region: CASSLVGGSGDEQFF. DNA of the CDR3: TGTGCCAGCAGCTTAGTTGGAGGTAGCGGCGATGAGCAGTTCTTC.

The chain uses TRBV7-6 and TRBJ1-5; D gene uncertain. This CDR3 has 14 residues. V dropped 1 base and J dropped 7 bases, with 11 bases sitting between them. Germline V gene lookup returns CDR1 SGHVS and CDR2 FNYEAQ. The CDR3 loop is CASSLGEGRQPQHF. CDR3 in DNA: TGTGCCAGCAGCTTAGGGGAAGGTAGACAGCCCCAGCATTTT.

As for this clonotype: Given a much more abundant clone one base away, this may be a read error. The CDR3 DNA follows: TGTGCCAGCAAACCAGGGAGCAGTTTGAACACTGAAGCTTTCTTT. Amino acids: CASKPGSSLNTEAFF. The chain combines TRBV6-1 with TRBJ1-1; maybe TRBD1 (5 bases). The CDR3 runs 15 residues. Trimming stripped 7 bases from V and 0 bases from J, with 15 bases between. Germline values: CDR1 MNHNS, CDR2 SASEGT.

A few counts support this clonotype. The chain uses TRBV29-1 and TRBJ2-1, with D perhaps TRBD1 (5 bases). Per germline, CDR1 SQVTM and CDR2 ANQGSEA. The CDR3 extends over 12 amino acids. The ends were cut back, 6 bases at V and 5 bases at J, with 11 bases in the middle. CDR3 bases: TGCAGCGTAAACACAGGAAACAATGAGCAGTTCTTC. Protein sequence: CSVNTGNNEQFF.

There are many counts of this clonotype. The chain recombines TRBV10-3 with TRBJ1-4, with D possibly TRBD1 on 5 matching bases. V was cut by 2 bases and J by 8 bases, with 12 bases left in between. The CDR3 length is 14 residues. Germline V CDR1 and CDR2: ENHRY, SYGVKD. This chain's CDR3 is CAISELGGDEKLFF. The CDR3 DNA is TGTGCCATCAGTGAGCTGGGGGGGGACGAAAAACTGTTTTTT.

This clonotype was seen more than once but under ten times. The CDR3 region is CASSLYGGANEKLFF. CDR3 sequence (DNA): TGCGCCAGCAGCTTGTATGGGGGAGCTAATGAAAAACTGTTTTTT. The chain has TRBV5-1 and TRBJ1-4, with a tentative D call TRBD1 (5 bases). Germline V lookup: CDR1 SGHRS, CDR2 YFSETQ. This CDR3 comprises 15 residues. V was pared by 1 base and J by 3 bases, with 10 bases between.

This clonotype was counted only a few times. The chain combines TRBV6-2 or TRBV6-3 with TRBJ1-5; tentative D call: TRBD1 (6 bases). Trimming took 2 bases from V and 3 from J, leaving 14 bases between them. The V gene's germline CDR1 is MNHEY and CDR2 SVGEGT. The CDR3 contains 16 residues. The CDR3: CASSYPGGWSNQPQHF. The CDR3 DNA is TGTGCCAGCAGTTACCCCGGGGGCTGGTCCAATCAGCCCCAGCATTTT.

The chain has TRBV20-1 and TRBJ1-5; weak D call: TRBD1 (6 bases). CDR1 is DFQATT and CDR2 is SNEGSKA in the germline V gene (reference sequence). CDR3 length equals 15 residues. V lost 0 bases to trimming and J lost 8 bases, with 17 bases between them. CDR3 sequence reads: CSARDSTRGLKPQHF. The CDR3 region has the DNA TGCAGTGCTAGAGATTCTACCAGGGGTCTTAAGCCCCAGCATTTT.

The genes are TRBV7-2 and TRBJ2-2; D possibly corresponds to TRBD1 (6 bases). V was trimmed by 5 bases and J by 1 base, leaving 14 bases between them. The CDR3 runs 16 residues. The germline V gene encodes CDR1 SGHTA and CDR2 FQGNSA. The CDR3, as DNA: TGTGCCAGCAGCCAAACCGGGACAAGGAACACCGGGGAGCTGTTTTTT. This gives the protein CASSQTGTRNTGELFF.